These 3 T cell receptor beta chains were sequenced from one sample in a study of beta chain features in type 1 diabetes. The isolated RNA, all of it, was reverse transcribed, so expressed TCRB transcripts were what got sequenced. Method: immunoSEQ multiplex PCR; TCRdb's copy keeps in-frame clones and lacks some. In the table there are 310,000 or so clones, 6.5% to 10% of which are singletons. The sample consisted of central memory CD4+ T cells from blood. The receptors originated from a woman between 18 and 29 years old in good health.

V gene TRBV28 combines with J gene TRBJ2-2; no clear D gene. CDR3 length: 13 residues. Per germline, CDR1 MDHEN and CDR2 SYDVKM. The V gene lost 4 bases and the J gene lost 4 bases, with 7 bases spanning the gap. The CDR3 spells CASSWASTGELFF. In DNA, the CDR3 is TGTGCCAGCAGTTGGGCTTCCACCGGGGAGCTGTTTTTT.

Ten or more counts support this clone. The chain has TRBV7-2 and TRBJ2-3; 8 nucleotides agree with TRBD2. Unmatched junction bases numbered 11, after V lost 5 bases and J lost 4 bases. This CDR3 contains 16 residues. The germline CDR1 and CDR2 sequences are SGHTA and FQGNSA. Here the CDR3 DNA reads TGTGCCAGCAGCCCGGGACCCGGGAGGGCCGCAGATACGCAGTATTTT. This encodes CASSPGPGRAADTQYF.

The chain combines TRBV2 with TRBJ2-5; possible D gene TRBD1, 5 bases. Trimming removed 3 bases at V and 5 bases at J, with 16 bases between. This CDR3 comprises 15 residues. Per germline, CDR1 SNHLY and CDR2 FYNNEI. The CDR3 region is CASSDGLVGRETQYF. In DNA, the CDR3 is TGTGCCAGCAGTGATGGGCTAGTGGGGCGGGAGACCCAGTACTTC.